The 32 T cell receptor beta chains reported below all come from one sample, sequenced in a study of blood T cell repertoires in COVID-19. The repertoire was sequenced with immunoSEQ multiplex PCR; TCRdb's copy has only in-frame clones and lacks some. The sample shows approximately 350,000 clones, about 90% of them seen only once. The specimen sequenced was PBMCs or T cells enriched from blood (not recorded which). The receptors shown here come from a woman younger than 45 who had recovered from COVID-19.

This chain uses TRBV28 with TRBJ1-5; 7 bases line up with TRBD1. V lost 8 bases to trimming and J lost 2 bases; unmatched junction nucleotides: 6. Germline-derived CDR1 and CDR2 are MDHEN and SYDVKM. This CDR3 contains 14 residues. CDR3 coding DNA: TGTGCCAGCCGAAACCAGGGGGGCAATCAGCCCCAGCATTTT. It codes for CASRNQGGNQPQHF. Together with reference TRBV28 and TRBJ1-5, the CDR3 gives the full variable domain: DVKVTQSSRYLVKRTGEKVFLECVQDMDHENMFWYRQDPGLGLRLIYFSYDVKMKEKGDIPEGYSVSREKKERFSLILESASTNQTSMYLCASRNQGGNQPQHFGDGTRLSIL.

The chain has TRBV5-1 and TRBJ2-7; no firm D call. CDR3 length: 14 residues. V lost 0 bases and J lost 7, with 14 bases in between. Germline V gives CDR1 SGHRS, CDR2 YFSETQ. CDR3 residues: CASSLVDPSIEQYF. In DNA form, the CDR3 reads TGCGCCAGCAGCTTGGTTGACCCTAGTATAGAGCAGTACTTC.

The chain links TRBV21-1 to TRBJ1-1; TRBD1, the table's D call, lacks a check against the DNA. TRBV21-1 is a pseudogene segment. This CDR3 is built from 15 residues. The CDR3 nucleotides are TGTGCCAGCAGCAAAGATCGGGACACAAACACTGAAGCTTTCTTT. As protein: CASSKDRDTNTEAFF.

The V gene is TRBV5-5, the J gene TRBJ1-4, with D unclear. Trimming cost V 4 bases and J 5 bases, with 9 bases left between them. Germline V lookup: CDR1 SGHKS, CDR2 YYEKEE (reference sequence). CDR3 length equals 13 residues. CDR3 bases: TGTGCCAGCAGCCGGGTTACGAATGAAAAACTGTTTTTT. This codes for CASSRVTNEKLFF.

The chain uses TRBV27 and TRBJ2-5, with TRBD1 matching over 7 bases. The germline V gene has CDR1 MNHEY and CDR2 SMNVEV (reference sequence). J was trimmed by 2 bases and V by 4 bases; bases with no gene match: 7. The CDR3 is 15 residues long. The chain's CDR3 is CASSYRQGIQETQYF. CDR3 nucleotides: TGTGCCAGCAGTTACAGACAGGGTATACAAGAGACCCAGTACTTC.

The chain couples TRBV9 to TRBJ1-2; no clear D. The germline V and J ends were trimmed by 0 bases and 2 bases, with 11 bases remaining between them. This CDR3 is built from 15 residues. CDR1 and CDR2 (germline): SGDLS, YYNGEE. The CDR3 here is CASSVVSGNNYGYTF. CDR3 DNA: TGTGCCAGCAGCGTAGTTTCGGGGAACAACTATGGCTACACCTTC.

V is TRBV12-5 and J is TRBJ2-1, with 9 bases aligning to TRBD1. V shed 5 bases and J 4 bases; nucleotides not matched to a gene: 3. Germline loops: CDR1 LGHNT, CDR2 FRNRAP. The CDR3 is made up of 14 amino acids. This CDR3 is CASGTGQGYNEQFF. The CDR3 DNA sequence: TGTGCTAGTGGTACGGGACAGGGATACAATGAGCAGTTCTTC.

The V call is TRBV2, the J call TRBJ1-1; 9 bases are shared with TRBD1. Trimming at V came to 4 bases and at J to 11 bases, leaving 8 bases not matched to a gene. Looked up from germline, CDR1 is SNHLY and CDR2 is FYNNEI. The length of the CDR3 is 13 residues. The CDR3 loop reads CASSGTGANEAFF. The DNA for the CDR3 is TGTGCCAGCAGTGGGACAGGGGCCAATGAGGCTTTCTTT. Drawing the rest from reference TRBV2 and TRBJ1-1, the complete variable domain is EPEVTQTPSHQVTQMGQEVILRCVPISNHLYFYWYRQILGQKVEFLVSFYNNEISEKSEIFDDQFSVERPDGSNFTLKIRSTKLEDSAMYFCASSGTGANEAFFGQGTRLTVV.

The chain joins TRBV7-3 to TRBJ2-3; weak D call: TRBD2 (6 bases). V was trimmed by 8 bases and J by 1 base, leaving 19 bases between them. The CDR3 has 16 amino acids. Germline values: CDR1 SGHTA, CDR2 FQGTGA. The CDR3 DNA sequence: TGTGCCAGCGCCCTCACTCTGGCTAGCGGCACAGATACGCAGTATTTT. Its protein product is CASALTLASGTDTQYF.

CDR3 DNA: TGTGCCAGCAGCCAACGGCCGCAGGGGGCTGGTTCACCCCTCCACTTT. Translation: CASSQRPQGAGSPLHF. V gene TRBV16 combines with J gene TRBJ1-6, with 8 bases fitting TRBD1. This CDR3 has 16 amino acids. In germline, CDR1 is KGHSY, CDR2 FQNENV. V lost 2 bases to trimming and J lost 9 bases; unmatched junction nucleotides: 9.

The chain joins TRBV2 to TRBJ1-3; D not resolved. CDR1 and CDR2 (germline): SNHLY, FYNNEI. V lost 6 bases, J lost 1 base, and 13 bases lay in between. The CDR3 consists of 15 residues. The CDR3 protein is CASRVQRGSGNTIYF. The CDR3 nucleotides read TGTGCCAGCAGAGTCCAGCGTGGGTCTGGAAACACCATATATTTT.

The chain is built from TRBV27 and TRBJ1-5; maybe TRBD1 (6 bases). With 1 base removed from V and 2 bases from J, the gap between germline ends came to 9 bases. From germline, CDR1 is MNHEY and CDR2 SMNVEV (reference sequence). The CDR3 is made up of 15 amino acids. The CDR3 sequence is CASSLLGAGNQPQHF. The CDR3 nucleotides are TGTGCCAGCAGTTTATTGGGGGCTGGCAATCAGCCCCAGCATTTT.

V usage is TRBV18 and J usage is TRBJ2-1; tentative D call: TRBD1 (6 bases). Germline CDR1 KGHSH, CDR2 LQKENI. V dropped 3 bases and J dropped 1 base, with 7 bases sitting between them. This CDR3 has 14 residues. CDR3 protein: CASSPDRSYNEQFF. The CDR3 DNA sequence: TGTGCCAGCTCACCGGACAGATCCTACAATGAGCAGTTCTTC.

J is TRBJ1-5 and V is TRBV21-1; the table's D call TRBD1 went unverified against the DNA. TRBV21-1 is a recognized pseudogene. This CDR3 is 14 amino acids long. The CDR3 protein is CASSKETADRPQHF. The CDR3 coding sequence is TGTGCCAGCAGCAAAGAAACAGCCGATAGGCCCCAGCATTTT.

The chain couples TRBV2 to TRBJ2-3; 11 bases agree with TRBD2. This CDR3 is built from 12 residues. The germline V gene has CDR1 SNHLY and CDR2 FYNNEI. The trim removed 10 bases at V and 5 bases at J, leaving 2 bases unmatched. The CDR3 DNA is TGTGCCAAGGGACTAGCGGAAGATACGCAGTATTTT. Residues: CAKGLAEDTQYF.

The chain uses TRBV30 and TRBJ1-5; D unclear. Trimming took 0 bases from V and 4 from J, leaving 10 bases between them. The CDR3 runs to 14 residues. The germline CDR1 and CDR2 sequences are GTSNPN and SVGIG (reference sequence). This CDR3 reads CAWSVVAHNQPQHF. The CDR3 DNA reads TGTGCCTGGAGTGTTGTGGCCCATAATCAGCCCCAGCATTTT.

The chain employs TRBV7-8 and TRBJ2-1; D gene unclear. Trimming pared 0 bases from V and 0 bases from J, leaving 6 bases between. Germline CDR1 SGHVS, CDR2 FQNEAQ. The CDR3 runs to 15 residues. CDR3 amino acids: CASSLAESSYNEQFF. CDR3 in DNA: TGTGCCAGCAGCTTAGCGGAGAGCTCCTACAATGAGCAGTTCTTC.

This clone has just a few counts. DNA for the CDR3: TGCGCCAGCAGCTTGTATAGCAGGGGCGTCTACAATGAGCAGTTCTTC. It translates to CASSLYSRGVYNEQFF. V is TRBV5-1 and J is TRBJ2-1; the D gene is possibly TRBD1 (6 bases). The V and J ends lost 1 base and 3 bases respectively, with 14 bases between them. The CDR3 consists of 16 residues. Germline values: CDR1 SGHRS, CDR2 YFSETQ.

The CDR3 protein is CASSKQGKGSYGYTF. The CDR3 nucleotides read TGTGCCAGCAGTAAACAGGGTAAAGGAAGCTATGGCTACACCTTC. The chain links TRBV28 to TRBJ1-2; D may be TRBD1 (6 bases). Trimming stripped 5 bases from V and 4 bases from J, with 17 bases between. Germline V gives CDR1 MDHEN, CDR2 SYDVKM. The CDR3 totals 15 residues.

The rearrangement uses TRBV7-9 and TRBJ2-7, with D tentatively TRBD1 (6 bases). Between the trimmed V and J ends, which lost 4 bases and 12 bases, there was a span of 16 bases. This CDR3 region has 12 residues. CDR1 is SEHNR and CDR2 is FQNEAQ in the germline V gene (reference sequence). CDR3 amino acids: CASSSSSGVMYF. The CDR3 bases are TGTGCCAGCAGCTCTAGCTCAGGGGTTATGTACTTC.

V and J are TRBV11-2 and TRBJ1-1, with a tentative D call TRBD1 (6 bases). Germline V lookup: CDR1 SGHAT, CDR2 FQNNGV. The CDR3 extends over 15 amino acids. V was cut by 6 bases and J by 1 base, with 15 bases left in between. CDR3 DNA sequence: TGTGCCAGCAGGACCCCCGGGACAAAGAACACTGAAGCTTTCTTT. This encodes CASRTPGTKNTEAFF.

CDR3 amino acids: CASSQDGLAYGANVLTF. For the CDR3, the DNA is TGTGCCAGCAGCCAAGATGGGCTAGCCTATGGGGCCAACGTCCTGACTTTC. V usage is TRBV3-1 (or the pseudogene TRBV3-2) and J usage is TRBJ2-6; a weak D match, TRBD2 (5 bases). Per the germline V gene, CDR1 is LGHDT and CDR2 is YNNKEL (reference sequence). This CDR3 contains 17 residues. V was cut by 0 bases and J by 3 bases, with 12 bases left in between.

Points on this clone: Other DNA sequences in the same sample also yield this CDR3. J is TRBJ1-2 and V is TRBV5-1, with D hard to call. The CDR3 covers 14 residues. CDR1 and CDR2 from the germline V gene are SGHRS and YFSETQ. Trimming took 0 bases from V and 0 from J, leaving 6 bases between them. DNA for the CDR3: TGCGCCAGCAGCTTGGGGCAGTCTAACTATGGCTACACCTTC. Translating it yields CASSLGQSNYGYTF.

The J gene is TRBJ2-7, the V gene TRBV7-9, with a weak D call TRBD2 (6 bases). Trimming stripped 5 bases from V and 3 bases from J, with 17 bases between. CDR1 and CDR2 (germline): SEHNR, FQNEAQ (reference sequence). The CDR3 length is 15 residues. Written as DNA, the CDR3 is TGTGCCAGCAGCGCAACTACGGGACTCTTCTACGAGCAGTACTTC. This encodes CASSATTGLFYEQYF.

The chain combines TRBV7-9 with TRBJ1-1; D not certain. Germline V CDR1 and CDR2: SEHNR, FQNEAQ (reference sequence). The V and J ends lost 2 bases and 1 base respectively, with 11 bases between them. There are 15 residues in the CDR3. The CDR3 loop reads CASSLSLVRNTEAFF. DNA for the CDR3: TGTGCCAGCAGCTTATCTCTCGTCCGGAACACTGAAGCTTTCTTT.

This chain uses TRBV10-1 with TRBJ1-5; no firm D call. The CDR3 consists of 12 residues. Trimming shortened V by 0 bases and J by 6 bases, and 3 bases separated the two germline ends. The germline gives CDR1 WNHNN, CDR2 SYGVQD (reference sequence). In nucleotides, the CDR3 is TGCGCCAGCAGTGAGTCCGGTCAGCCCCAGCATTTT. This codes for CASSESGQPQHF.

The gene calls are TRBV7-9 and TRBJ2-7; the match to TRBD1 covers 10 bases. CDR1 is SEHNR, CDR2 FQNEAQ, per germline (reference sequence). The CDR3 is made up of 15 amino acids. V dropped 5 bases and J dropped 2; count of bases not matched to a gene: 6. CDR3 sequence (DNA): TGTGCCAGCAGCCCCCGGGACAGGGGACCCTACGAGCAGTACTTC. Translated, it gives CASSPRDRGPYEQYF.

This clone was recorded only once. The chain joins TRBV27 to TRBJ2-3; 10 nucleotides align to TRBD2. The ends lost 4 bases at V and 1 base at J; junction bases unmatched: 5. CDR1 is MNHEY and CDR2 is SMNVEV in the germline V gene (reference sequence). The CDR3 consists of 16 residues. CDR3 in DNA: TGTGCCAGCAGTTCCTTAGCGGGAGGACGCACAGATACGCAGTATTTT. Translation gives CASSSLAGGRTDTQYF.

The gene calls are TRBV4-1 and TRBJ1-2; no clear D gene. CDR3 length equals 16 residues. V dropped 0 bases and J dropped 2 bases, with 13 bases sitting between them. Germline values: CDR1 MGHRA, CDR2 YSYEKL. The CDR3 region is CASSQDKQIFNYGYTF. The CDR3 DNA follows: TGCGCCAGCAGCCAAGATAAACAGATCTTCAACTATGGCTACACCTTC.

The rearrangement joins TRBV30 to TRBJ1-2; a possible D gene is TRBD1 (5 bases). The CDR3 is 13 residues long. Looked up from germline, CDR1 is GTSNPN and CDR2 is SVGIG (reference sequence). With 8 bases removed from V and 2 bases from J, the gap between germline ends came to 15 bases. CDR3 sequence reads: CARGHRGNYGYTF. In DNA form, the CDR3 reads TGTGCCCGAGGTCATCGGGGGAACTATGGCTACACCTTC. Filled out from reference TRBV30 and TRBJ1-2, the complete variable domain reads SQTIHQWPATLVQPVGSPLSLECTVEGTSNPNLYWYRQAAGRGLQLLFYSVGIGQISSEVPQNLSASRPQDRQFILSSKKLLLSDSGFYLCARGHRGNYGYTFGSGTRLTVV.

Here the CDR3 DNA reads TGTGCCACCAGTCCGCGGGACAATGAGCAGTTCTTC. This codes for CATSPRDNEQFF. The chain employs TRBV24-1 and TRBJ2-1, with a tentative D call TRBD2 (5 bases). CDR3 length: 12 amino acids. Looked up from germline, CDR1 is KGHDR and CDR2 is SFDVKD. V was shortened by 6 bases and J by 5 bases, with 7 bases between the two germline ends.

The rearrangement links TRBV28 to TRBJ1-2, with D unresolved. CDR1 and CDR2 from the germline V gene are MDHEN and SYDVKM. The CDR3 is 12 residues long. Trimming cost V 7 bases and J 7 bases, with 13 bases left between them. CDR3 sequence reads: CASKFPLSGYTF. DNA for the CDR3: TGTGCCAGCAAATTCCCTCTAAGTGGCTACACCTTC.